This entry is about one T cell receptor (beta chain). Its antigen is undetermined. Constant-segment-primed 5'RACE gave TCR alpha and TCR beta cDNA libraries with sample barcodes and UMIs. TCRdb re-called the 5' RACE reads through MiXCR, storing one row per CDR3 protein. The sample records 470,000 or so distinct CDR3 sequences, approximately 25% being singletons. This specimen belongs to a study of T-cell memory formation after mild COVID-19. The CDR3 covers 16 residues. The V gene's germline CDR1 is MNHEY and CDR2 SMNVEV (reference sequence). V dropped 5 bases and J dropped 9 bases, with 23 bases sitting between them. Study-wide findings and caveats: The appearance of some responding clones in pre-infection memory suggested that cross-reactive memory joined. Confirmation was lacking for SARS-CoV-2 specificity of second-wave clones that peaked on day 37.

This receptor was identified in an adult woman who had mild COVID-19 (a few samples of this study predate the infection). Cell type and time point are not known. The V gene is TRBV27, the J gene TRBJ2-1, with D tentatively TRBD1 (6 bases). Material: PBMCs or a T cell subset sorted from them (not recorded which). As DNA, the CDR3 is TGTGCCAGCAGTCTCTATCAGGGACACCGTCCGGGTGAGCAGTTCTTC. Translated: CASSLYQGHRPGEQFF.